Sequencing of this T cell receptor beta chain was carried out in a study of technical replicates of blood from a handful of donors (dated by TCRdb to 2016 to 2017). The protocol used for the library was the immunoSEQ multiplex PCR assay. This is the immuneACCESS table as TCRdb keeps it, with only in-frame sequences that have V and J called. A part of the clones is gone; compared with another copy, unresolved V genes explain less than half, and the rest is unexplained. A total of roughly 15,000 clones appear in this sample, around 82% of them only once. About 10% of the sample belongs to the ten largest clones. The germline V gene gives CDR1 as MDHEN and CDR2 as SYDVKM. The junction shows trimming of 6 bases on V and 1 base on J, and the gene matches do not reach 5 bases of it. The CDR3 covers 14 residues, taking in both the cysteine and the phenylalanine. The CDR3 DNA has 42 bases and is translated from base 1.

As concerns this clone: It has no known antigen specificity. No much larger clonotype is one base removed from it; base qualities were not supplied.

Recombination linked TRBV28 to TRBJ2-7, with 8 bases matching TRBD2. The source of this sequence is a human donor in good health. Sequences were obtained from PBMCs. CDR3 loop: CASRGASGSYEQYF. In nucleotides, the sequence is TGTGCCAGCAGGGGCGCTAGCGGGTCCTACGAGCAGTACTTC.